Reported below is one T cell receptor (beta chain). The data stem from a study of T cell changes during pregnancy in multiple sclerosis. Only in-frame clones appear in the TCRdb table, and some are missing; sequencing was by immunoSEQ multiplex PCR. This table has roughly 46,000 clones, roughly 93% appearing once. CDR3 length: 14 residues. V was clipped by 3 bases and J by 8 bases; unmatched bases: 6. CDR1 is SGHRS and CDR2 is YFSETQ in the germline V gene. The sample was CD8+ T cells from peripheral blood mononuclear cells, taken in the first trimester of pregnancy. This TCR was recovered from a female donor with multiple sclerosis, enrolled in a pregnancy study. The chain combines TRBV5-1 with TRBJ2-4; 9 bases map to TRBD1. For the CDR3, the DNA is TGCGCCAGCAGCTGGGGACAGGGAGTTGACATTCAGTACTTC. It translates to CASSWGQGVDIQYF. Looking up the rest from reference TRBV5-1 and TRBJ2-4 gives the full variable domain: KAGVTQTPRYLIKTRGQQVTLSCSPISGHRSVSWYQQTPGQGLQFLFEYFSETQRNKGNFPGRFSGRQFSNSRSEMNVSTLELGDSALYLCASSWGQGVDIQYFGAGTRLSVL.